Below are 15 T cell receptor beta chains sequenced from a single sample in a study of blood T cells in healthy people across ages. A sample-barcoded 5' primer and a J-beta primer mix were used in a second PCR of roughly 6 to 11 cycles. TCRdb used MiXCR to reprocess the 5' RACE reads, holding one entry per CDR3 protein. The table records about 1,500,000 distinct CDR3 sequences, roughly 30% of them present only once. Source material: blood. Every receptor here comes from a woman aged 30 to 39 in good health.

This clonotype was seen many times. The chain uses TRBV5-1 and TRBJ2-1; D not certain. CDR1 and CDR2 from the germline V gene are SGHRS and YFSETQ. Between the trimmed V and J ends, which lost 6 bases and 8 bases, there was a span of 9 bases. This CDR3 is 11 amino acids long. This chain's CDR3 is CASTGNYEQFF. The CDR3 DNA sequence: TGCGCCAGCACCGGAAACTATGAGCAGTTCTTC.

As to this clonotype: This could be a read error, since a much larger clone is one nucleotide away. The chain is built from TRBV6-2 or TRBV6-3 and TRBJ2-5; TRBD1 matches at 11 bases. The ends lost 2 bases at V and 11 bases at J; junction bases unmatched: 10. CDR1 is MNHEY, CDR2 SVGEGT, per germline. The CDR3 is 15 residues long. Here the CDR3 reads CASSYPDRGHNEQYF. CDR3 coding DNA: TGTGCCAGCAGTTACCCGGACAGGGGGCACAATGAGCAGTACTTC.

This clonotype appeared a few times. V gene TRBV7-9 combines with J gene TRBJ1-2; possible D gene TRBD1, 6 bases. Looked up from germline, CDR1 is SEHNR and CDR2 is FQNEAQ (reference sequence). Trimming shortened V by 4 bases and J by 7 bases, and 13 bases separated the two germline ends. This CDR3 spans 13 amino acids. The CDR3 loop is CASSSAPQGGYTF. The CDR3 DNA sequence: TGTGCCAGCAGCTCAGCTCCACAGGGTGGCTACACCTTC.

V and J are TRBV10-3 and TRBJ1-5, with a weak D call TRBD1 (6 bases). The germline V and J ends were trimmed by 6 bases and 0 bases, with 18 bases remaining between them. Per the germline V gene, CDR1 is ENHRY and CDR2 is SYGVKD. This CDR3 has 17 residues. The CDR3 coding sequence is TGTGCCATCAGCGCCGGGCAGGGGCAAAATAGCAATCAGCCCCAGCATTTT. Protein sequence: CAISAGQGQNSNQPQHF.

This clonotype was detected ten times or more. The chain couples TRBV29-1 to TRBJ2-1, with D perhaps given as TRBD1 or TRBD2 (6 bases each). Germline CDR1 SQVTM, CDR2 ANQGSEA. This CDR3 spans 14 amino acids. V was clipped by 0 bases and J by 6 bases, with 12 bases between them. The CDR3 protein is CSVEEGLTGNEQFF. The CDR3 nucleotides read TGCAGCGTTGAAGAGGGACTGACAGGCAATGAGCAGTTCTTC.

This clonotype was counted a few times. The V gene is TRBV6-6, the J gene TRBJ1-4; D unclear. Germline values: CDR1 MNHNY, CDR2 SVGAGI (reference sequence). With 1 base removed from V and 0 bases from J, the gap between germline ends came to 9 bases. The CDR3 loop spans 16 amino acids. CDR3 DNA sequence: TGTGCCAGCAGTTACTTCCGCCCCGCAACTAATGAAAAACTGTTTTTT. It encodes CASSYFRPATNEKLFF.

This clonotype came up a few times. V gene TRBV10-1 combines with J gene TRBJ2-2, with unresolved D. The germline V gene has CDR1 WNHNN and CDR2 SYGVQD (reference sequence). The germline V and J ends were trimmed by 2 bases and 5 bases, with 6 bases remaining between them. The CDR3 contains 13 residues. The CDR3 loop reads CASSELGTGELFF. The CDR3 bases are TGCGCCAGCAGTGAGCTTGGGACCGGGGAGCTGTTTTTT.

The CDR3: CASSGGHVNYGYTF. CDR3 in DNA: TGTGCCAGCAGCGGAGGTCACGTAAACTATGGCTACACCTTC. This chain joins TRBV9 and TRBJ1-2; D remains unclear. Trimming took off 3 bases at V and 2 bases at J, with 11 bases between the two ends. The germline gives CDR1 SGDLS, CDR2 YYNGEE. This CDR3 comprises 14 residues.

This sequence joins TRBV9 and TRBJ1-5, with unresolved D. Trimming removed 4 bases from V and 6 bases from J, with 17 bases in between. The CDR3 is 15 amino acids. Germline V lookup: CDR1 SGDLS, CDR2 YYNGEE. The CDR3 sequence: CASSPEGGFAQPQHF. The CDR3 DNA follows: TGTGCCAGCAGCCCCGAGGGAGGGTTTGCTCAGCCCCAGCATTTT. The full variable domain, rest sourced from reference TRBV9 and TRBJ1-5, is DSGVTQTPKHLITATGQRVTLRCSPRSGDLSVYWYQQSLDQGLQFLIQYYNGEERAKGNILERFSAQQFPDLHSELNLSSLELGDSALYFCASSPEGGFAQPQHFGDGTRLSIL.

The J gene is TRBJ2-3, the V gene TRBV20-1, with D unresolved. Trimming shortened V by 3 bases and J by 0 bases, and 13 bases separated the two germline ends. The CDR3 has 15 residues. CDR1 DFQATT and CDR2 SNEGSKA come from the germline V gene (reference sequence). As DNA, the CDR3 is TGCAGTGCTAGGTTGATGGCCTCTAGCACAGATACGCAGTATTTT. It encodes CSARLMASSTDTQYF.

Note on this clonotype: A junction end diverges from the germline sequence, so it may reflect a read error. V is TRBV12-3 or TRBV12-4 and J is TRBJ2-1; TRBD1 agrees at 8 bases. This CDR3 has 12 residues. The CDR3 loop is CASSFDRTGLVF. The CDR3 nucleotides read TGTGCCAGCAGTTTTGACCGGACAGGGTTGGTCTTC.

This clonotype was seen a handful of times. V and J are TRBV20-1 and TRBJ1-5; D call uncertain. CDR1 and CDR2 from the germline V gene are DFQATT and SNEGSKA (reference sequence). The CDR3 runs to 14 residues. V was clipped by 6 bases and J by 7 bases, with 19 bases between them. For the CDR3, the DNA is TGCAGTGCCCAGGTGGGGAATCAGGCGCAGCCCCAGCATTTT. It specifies CSAQVGNQAQPQHF.

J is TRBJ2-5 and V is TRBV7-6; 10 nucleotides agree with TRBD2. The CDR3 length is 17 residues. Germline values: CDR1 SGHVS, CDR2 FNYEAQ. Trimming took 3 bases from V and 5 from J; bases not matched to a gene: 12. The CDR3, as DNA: TGTGCCAGCAGCTTTACTCCGCCTAGCGGGAGCGAGGAGACCCAGTACTTC. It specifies CASSFTPPSGSEETQYF.

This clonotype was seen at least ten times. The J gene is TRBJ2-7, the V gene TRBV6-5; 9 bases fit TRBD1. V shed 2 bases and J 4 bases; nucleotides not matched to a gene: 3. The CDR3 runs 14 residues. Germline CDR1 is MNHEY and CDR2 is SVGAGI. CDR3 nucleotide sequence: TGTGCCAGCAGTTACGGACAGGGGTGGTACGAGCAGTACTTC. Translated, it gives CASSYGQGWYEQYF.

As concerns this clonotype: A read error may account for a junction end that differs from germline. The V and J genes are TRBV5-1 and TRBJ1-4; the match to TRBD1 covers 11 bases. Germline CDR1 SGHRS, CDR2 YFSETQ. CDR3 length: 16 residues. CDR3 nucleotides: TGCGCCATCAGCTTGGGACAGGGGGCAACTAATGAAAAACTGTTTTTT. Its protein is CAISLGQGATNEKLFF.